This entry lists 30 T cell receptor beta chains sequenced from one sample in a study of blood T cell repertoires in COVID-19 (TCRdb year 2020). Libraries were built with the immunoSEQ multiplex PCR assay. TCRdb stores this immuneACCESS table with in-frame sequences only. Part of the clones is absent; in the studies checked, under half of the shortfall reflects unresolved V genes, and no reason is known for the rest. Across this sample there are 30,000 to 40,000 clones, with over 75% seen only once. About 9.8% of the sample lies in the top ten. Sequenced: peripheral blood. The receptors come from a human donor in a cohort sampled during active COVID-19.

The table lists this clone with a count of one. The genes are TRBV6-5 and TRBJ1-4; TRBD1 might be the D (6 bases). Trimming shortened V by 6 bases and J by 8 bases, and 19 bases separated the two germline ends. Germline-derived CDR1 and CDR2 are MNHEY and SVGAGI. This CDR3 comprises 15 residues. The CDR3 protein is CASSHQGGGGEKLFF. CDR3 nucleotides: TGTGCCAGCAGCCACCAGGGAGGGGGTGGAGAAAAACTGTTTTTT.

The V call is TRBV7-9, the J call TRBJ1-2, with D possibly TRBD1 on 6 matching bases. Germline loops: CDR1 SEHNR, CDR2 FQNEAQ (reference sequence). This CDR3 has 14 amino acids. Trimming took 5 bases from V and 3 from J, leaving 13 bases between them. CDR3 coding DNA: TGTGCCAGCAGCCATCCCCGGACAGACTATGGCTACACCTTC. Its protein product is CASSHPRTDYGYTF. Full variable domain (rest looked up from reference TRBV7-9 and TRBJ1-2): DTGVSQNPRHKITKRGQNVTFRCDPISEHNRLYWYRQTLGQGPEFLTYFQNEAQLEKSRLLSDRFSAERPKGSFSTLEIQRTEQGDSAMYLCASSHPRTDYGYTFGSGTRLTVV.

The genes are TRBV4-1 and TRBJ2-5, with D possibly being TRBD2 (6 bases). The CDR3 is 17 residues long. The germline CDR1 and CDR2 sequences are MGHRA and YSYEKL. Trimming cost V 0 bases and J 1 base, with 15 bases left between them. For the CDR3, the DNA is TGCGCCAGCAGCCAAGATCCCCCAGGGACTGTCCAAGAGACCCAGTACTTC. It encodes CASSQDPPGTVQETQYF.

The chain uses TRBV30 and TRBJ2-1; 15 bases fit TRBD2. Trimming cost V 3 bases and J 0 bases; bases outside gene matches: 9. This CDR3 has 19 amino acids. Per the germline V gene, CDR1 is GTSNPN and CDR2 is SVGIG (reference sequence). Here the CDR3 reads CAWSHTGLAGGNSYNEQFF. The CDR3 DNA follows: TGTGCCTGGAGCCACACCGGACTAGCGGGGGGGAACTCCTACAATGAGCAGTTCTTC.

The CDR3 sequence: CASSPVDRPKNTEAFF. The CDR3 DNA sequence: TGTGCCAGCAGCCCCGTCGACAGGCCCAAGAACACTGAAGCTTTCTTT. The chain employs TRBV7-2 and TRBJ1-1; D is possibly TRBD1 (6 bases). V gave up 5 bases and J gave up 1 base, with 17 bases separating them. CDR1 SGHTA and CDR2 FQGNSA come from the germline V gene. This CDR3 region has 16 residues.

V usage is TRBV9 and J usage is TRBJ2-6; 12 nucleotides agree with TRBD1. The CDR3 runs 20 residues. CDR1 and CDR2 (germline): SGDLS, YYNGEE. V was pared by 1 base and J by 0 bases, with 8 bases of the junction left unmatched. CDR3 sequence: CASSVSRDRGPSSGANVLTF. CDR3 sequence (DNA): TGTGCCAGCAGCGTATCCCGGGACAGGGGGCCTAGCTCTGGGGCCAACGTCCTGACTTTC.

The rearrangement joins TRBV6-5 to TRBJ2-7; a possible D gene is TRBD2 (6 bases). CDR3 length equals 13 residues. Trimming stripped 9 bases from V and 6 bases from J, with 18 bases between. Germline V gives CDR1 MNHEY, CDR2 SVGAGI. The CDR3 loop reads CASSLAETGEQYF. As DNA, the CDR3 is TGTGCCAGTTCCTTAGCGGAGACGGGCGAGCAGTACTTC.

The chain has TRBV6-2 or TRBV6-3 and TRBJ1-6; TRBD1 matches 10 bases. The ends lost 4 bases at V and 7 bases at J; junction bases unmatched: 13. The V gene's germline CDR1 is MNHEY and CDR2 SVGEGT. This CDR3 has 18 amino acids. The CDR3 loop is CASSSTPPGTGVNSPLHF. The DNA of the CDR3 is TGTGCCAGCAGTTCGACCCCACCCGGGACAGGGGTGAATTCACCCCTCCACTTT.

The gene calls are TRBV2 and TRBJ1-2; 8 positions agree with TRBD1. Germline V gives CDR1 SNHLY, CDR2 FYNNEI. The V gene end was trimmed by 7 bases and the J gene end by 4 bases; junction bases not matched to a gene: 11. The CDR3 is 15 residues long. The CDR3: CASTQARTGSYGYTF. The CDR3 region has the DNA TGTGCCAGCACCCAAGCTAGGACAGGGAGCTATGGCTACACCTTC.

This rearrangement joins TRBV7-9 to TRBJ2-1, with a tentative D call TRBD2 (6 bases). V lost 0 bases and J lost 7, with 13 bases in between. The germline V gene encodes CDR1 SEHNR and CDR2 FQNEAQ (reference sequence). The CDR3 is 15 amino acids. The CDR3 is CASSLAGGPPNEQFF. The CDR3 DNA reads TGTGCCAGCAGCTTAGCGGGGGGACCACCTAATGAGCAGTTCTTC.

The V and J genes are TRBV5-6 and TRBJ1-5; maybe TRBD1 (5 bases). The CDR3 totals 14 residues. Deletions cut 0 bases from V and 5 bases from J, with 9 bases between. Germline V gene lookup returns CDR1 SGHDT and CDR2 YYEEEE. CDR3 nucleotide sequence: TGTGCCAGCAGCTTGGGCAGGGTCCATCAGCCCCAGCATTTT. Amino acids: CASSLGRVHQPQHF.

The chain employs TRBV18 and TRBJ2-3; weak D call: TRBD2 (6 bases). Germline CDR1 reads KGHSH; CDR2 reads LQKENI. The CDR3 contains 15 residues. V was cut by 2 bases and J by 6 bases, with 15 bases left in between. The CDR3 DNA is TGTGCCAGCTCACCAGGCGCAGGGAGGTTGGATACGCAGTATTTT. Residues: CASSPGAGRLDTQYF.

The rearrangement links TRBV7-3 to TRBJ2-3; D is possibly TRBD2 (6 bases). Germline-derived CDR1 and CDR2 are SGHTA and FQGTGA. V shed 5 bases and J shed 3 bases, with 12 bases lying between them. This CDR3 contains 14 residues. The CDR3 DNA follows: TGTGCCAGCAGCCCCCGTGGGGGGACAGATACGCAGTATTTT. Encoded protein: CASSPRGGTDTQYF.

This chain connects TRBV6-5 to TRBJ1-1; 7 nucleotides align to TRBD1. In germline, CDR1 is MNHEY, CDR2 SVGAGI. With V trimmed by 6 bases and J by 8 bases, 3 bases remained unmatched. The CDR3 totals 11 residues. The CDR3 here is CASSWTGEAFF. In nucleotides, the CDR3 is TGTGCCAGCAGCTGGACAGGAGAAGCTTTCTTT.

A single count supports this clone. The V gene is TRBV7-2, the J gene TRBJ2-7; 7 bases agree with TRBD1. The CDR3 length is 16 residues. Germline CDR1 reads SGHTA; CDR2 reads FQGNSA. Trimming removed 5 bases from V and 9 bases from J; junction bases left unmatched: 19. The CDR3 DNA follows: TGTGCCAGCAGCCGCCACTTACCCGGGACAGCGATTGTGCAGTACTTC. Protein product: CASSRHLPGTAIVQYF.

This sequence joins TRBV19 and TRBJ2-6; 7 positions match TRBD2. This CDR3 contains 17 residues. The V gene end was trimmed by 3 bases and the J gene end by 2 bases; junction bases not matched to a gene: 7. Germline V gene lookup returns CDR1 LNHDA and CDR2 SQIVND (reference sequence). The CDR3 sequence is CASSIAPGGAGANVLTF. The DNA for the CDR3 is TGTGCCAGTAGTATCGCCCCGGGAGGTGCTGGGGCCAACGTCCTGACTTTC.

V gene TRBV28 combines with J gene TRBJ2-7; 9 bases map to TRBD2. Germline-derived CDR1 and CDR2 are MDHEN and SYDVKM. The CDR3 spans 16 residues. J was trimmed by 5 bases and V by 7 bases; bases with no gene match: 15. The CDR3 protein is CASKGHNSGSRDEQYF. The CDR3 bases are TGTGCCAGCAAAGGCCATAATAGCGGGAGTAGGGACGAGCAGTACTTC.

This clone was seen only once. The chain carries TRBV7-8 and TRBJ1-2, with D tentatively TRBD1 (6 bases). V lost 7 bases and J lost 4, with 13 bases in between. In germline, CDR1 is SGHVS, CDR2 FQNEAQ. CDR3 size: 13 residues. The CDR3 coding sequence is TGTGCCAGCACCCAAGGGGGTAGCTATGGCTACACCTTC. This sequence encodes CASTQGGSYGYTF.

This chain connects TRBV11-2 to TRBJ2-7; 8 bases are a match to TRBD1. In germline, CDR1 is SGHAT, CDR2 FQNNGV. After removal of 4 bases from V and 2 bases from J, the junction contained 4 bases not matched to a gene. This CDR3 spans 14 amino acids. Here the CDR3 reads CASSSHRGTYEQYF. CDR3 nucleotides: TGTGCCAGCAGCTCACACAGGGGGACCTACGAGCAGTACTTC.

V usage is TRBV7-9 and J usage is TRBJ1-1; TRBD1 agrees at 7 bases. Trimming removed 8 bases from V and 2 bases from J; junction bases left unmatched: 5. Germline-derived CDR1 and CDR2 are SEHNR and FQNEAQ (reference sequence). The CDR3 spans 13 residues. The CDR3 nucleotides are TGTGCCAGCCGCCGGGACAGTAACACTGAAGCTTTCTTT. Its protein is CASRRDSNTEAFF.

This chain links TRBV7-2 with TRBJ1-5; D is perhaps TRBD1 (6 bases). Germline V gene lookup returns CDR1 SGHTA and CDR2 FQGNSA. The CDR3 length is 13 residues. Deletions cut 5 bases from V and 4 bases from J, with 9 bases between. The DNA for the CDR3 is TGTGCCAGCAGCCCACAGGGAAATCAGCCCCAGCATTTT. It translates to CASSPQGNQPQHF.

The chain links TRBV9 to TRBJ2-3, with D unclear. In germline, CDR1 is SGDLS, CDR2 YYNGEE. Deletions cut 2 bases from V and 2 bases from J, with 12 bases between. The CDR3 covers 15 residues. CDR3 in DNA: TGTGCCAGCAGCGTCCTAGACCGGTTCACAGATACGCAGTATTTT. Protein: CASSVLDRFTDTQYF.

The chain is built from TRBV30 and TRBJ2-1; TRBD2 aligns across 10 bases. This CDR3 region has 12 residues. The germline gives CDR1 GTSNPN, CDR2 SVGIG (reference sequence). The CDR3 region is CGGSGGANEQFF. The CDR3 DNA reads as TGTGGCGGCAGCGGGGGGGCTAATGAGCAGTTCTTC.

The CDR3 nucleotides are TGCGCCAGCAGCTTGGGGACAGGGGCTAATGAAAAACTGTTTTTT. Its translation is CASSLGTGANEKLFF. The chain employs TRBV5-1 and TRBJ1-4, with 9 bases fitting TRBD1. V shed 0 bases, J shed 3 bases, and the junction held 0 bases outside the gene matches. Germline-derived CDR1 and CDR2 are SGHRS and YFSETQ. The CDR3 totals 15 residues. Looking up the rest from reference TRBV5-1 and TRBJ1-4 gives the full variable domain: KAGVTQTPRYLIKTRGQQVTLSCSPISGHRSVSWYQQTPGQGLQFLFEYFSETQRNKGNFPGRFSGRQFSNSRSEMNVSTLELGDSALYLCASSLGTGANEKLFFGSGTQLSVL.

V and J are TRBV3-1 (or the pseudogene TRBV3-2) and TRBJ2-2; 11 nucleotides match TRBD2. The CDR3 runs 17 residues. Trimming removed 3 bases from V and 3 bases from J; junction bases left unmatched: 6. The germline V gene encodes CDR1 LGHDT and CDR2 YNNKEL (reference sequence). CDR3 DNA: TGTGCCAGCAGCCACCCGGGACTAGCGGACCACACCGGGGAGCTGTTTTTT. Amino acid sequence: CASSHPGLADHTGELFF.

The chain combines TRBV3-1 (or the pseudogene TRBV3-2) with TRBJ1-5; no clear D gene. Between the trimmed V and J ends, which lost 1 base and 4 bases, there was a span of 8 bases. This CDR3 spans 14 amino acids. Germline V CDR1 and CDR2: LGHDT, YNNKEL (reference sequence). CDR3 residues: CASSQATVNQPQHF. Here the CDR3 DNA reads TGTGCCAGCAGCCAAGCCACAGTGAATCAGCCCCAGCATTTT.

The chain couples TRBV7-2 to TRBJ2-5, with 13 bases lining up with TRBD2. Per the germline V gene, CDR1 is SGHTA and CDR2 is FQGNSA. Germline trimming cut 5 bases from V and 4 bases from J; bases unmatched to any gene: 1. The CDR3 covers 14 residues. In nucleotides, the CDR3 is TGTGCCAGCAGCCGGACTAGCGGGGGAGAGACCCAGTACTTC. This translates into CASSRTSGGETQYF.

J is TRBJ2-3 and V is TRBV7-2, with 8 bases fitting TRBD1. V shed 5 bases, J shed 8 bases, and the junction held 12 bases outside the gene matches. CDR1 is SGHTA and CDR2 is FQGNSA in the germline V gene. The CDR3 has 15 amino acids. CDR3 amino acids: CASSRGQGGRGTQYF. CDR3 DNA sequence: TGTGCCAGCAGCCGCGGACAGGGTGGAAGGGGTACGCAGTATTTT.

In the case of this clone: This same CDR3 is encoded by further DNA sequences in the sample. This chain connects TRBV5-1 to TRBJ2-7, with 10 bases that match TRBD1. The CDR3 is 14 residues long. The V segment lost 5 bases and the J segment 5 bases; nucleotides outside the gene matches: 7. Germline V gene sequence: CDR1 SGHRS, CDR2 YFSETQ. The CDR3 sequence is CASRRTGGRDEQYF. CDR3 bases: TGCGCCAGCAGGAGGACAGGGGGTCGGGACGAGCAGTACTTC.

The genes are TRBV18 and TRBJ2-7, with 7 bases aligning to TRBD1. The V gene's germline CDR1 is KGHSH and CDR2 LQKENI. V was pared by 1 base and J by 2 bases, with 8 bases of the junction left unmatched. The CDR3 is 16 residues long. The CDR3 nucleotides read TGTGCCAGCTCACCACGACAACAGGGGTTTACCTACGAGCAGTACTTC. Protein sequence: CASSPRQQGFTYEQYF.